The text below deals with one T cell receptor (beta chain). The antigen it binds to is not known. Base qualities were left out, and no much larger clone turns up one base away. The cohort consisted of 600 to 700 healthy bone marrow donors. All cohort members were sampled while nominally healthy, although unrecorded immune exposures were likely present. The donor tested CMV seronegative, placing the donor among the approximately 360 seronegative members of the cohort. A peripheral blood sample was collected from each donor, and TCR beta sequencing was performed on peripheral blood mononuclear cells. Genomic DNA extraction from the blood cell samples was performed with the Qiagen DNeasy Blood Extraction Kit. This specimen comes from a study of cytomegalovirus exposure and HLA in healthy donors (dated by TCRdb to the late 2010s). About the full investigation: An earlier analysis of approximately 550 of the donors reported about 250 Gb of sequence data and 117 million unique TCR beta sequences from about 180 million T cells. Among about 370 genotyped donors of the cohort, an average of around 250,000 unique TCR beta nucleotide sequences was sequenced per donor, of which about 18% were non-productive. High-throughput TCR immunosequencing, statistical association of individual TCRs with disease status, and machine learning were combined to predict cytomegalovirus infection status. Every repertoire in the discovery cohort had been generated on one and the same sequencing platform. Among the roughly 400 genotyped donors, around 81% belonged to the genetic ancestry cluster associated with self-reported Caucasian donors. In a later genetic analysis, genome-wide SNP genotypes for about three fifths of the roughly 670 donors were used, and that subset was treated as a discovery cohort. Typing coverage varied by locus: roughly 629-640 donors for A, B, C, DRB1 and DQB1; more than 500 for DQA1; 606 for DPA1; fewer than 480 for DPB1. An early release that covered 500 to 800 HLA-typed donors contained around 300 gigabases of sequencing data and roughly 84 million unique TCR sequences. An earlier analysis of fewer than 750 of the donors used high-throughput TCR beta sequencing to judge whether each TCR beta V gene segment behaved as functional or pseudogenic. A separate validation cohort of roughly 130 different subjects was used in addition to the roughly 700-subject first cohort. The later analysis used no new phenotypic data to find candidate immune exposures, relying instead on TCR beta sequences and their occurrence across donors. Several DR-DQ haplotypes were handled as single units for association and clustering because linkage in the cohort was strong. The T cell repertoires of several hundred subjects were profiled by immunosequencing and related to cytomegalovirus serostatus. Donor age, sex, ethnicity and CMV serostatus were compiled together with the repertoire data. Both class I and class II loci were covered by HLA typing, at four-digit resolution. A later analysis re-analyzed previously published TCR beta repertoires from approximately 700 donors and added high-resolution HLA genotyping to study TCR occurrence patterns. The study was designed to test whether signatures of past pathogen exposure could be identified by cataloging public T cell receptors. What the work shows at the level of the full study, not this receptor alone: In an earlier analysis of roughly 560 of the donors, most TCR beta V segments were observed in productive rearrangements about 90% or about 30% of the time, broadly matching IMGT annotations. An association between a missense DCLRE1C variant and V-gene and J-gene trimming of TCR beta chains was found in a later genetic analysis and replicated in an independent cohort. HLA typing was unavailable for some donors at each locus, so association tests used only the typed subset. A later analysis found that most CMV-associated TCR beta chains appeared HLA-restricted, with HLA associations seemingly driven largely by CMV exposure. Assigning TCR associations to individual alleles was difficult when HLA alleles, especially DR and DQ, strongly co-occurred. For the cohort, immune exposure information was limited to CMV serostatus. In a later genetic analysis, fewer N-insertions in productive TCRs were reported among donors in an Asian-associated ancestry cluster than the roughly 710-donor mean. Correlated functional status among segregating V segments might reflect linkage disequilibrium, but an unknown experimental factor could not be ruled out. The cohort was sequenced for TCR beta chains only, and without alpha or paired-chain data the features that could be detected were limited. The 87-base-pair reads could not distinguish some IMGT-functional V segments, including TRBV6-2 and TRBV6-3, so those segments were excluded. Compared with equally common non-associated chains, HLA-associated TCR beta chains in a later analysis were more clonally expanded and had lower generation probabilities. Some 16 rarely observed V segments, including chromosome 9 orphons, were excluded from the earlier analysis of almost 600 of the donors because counts were too low. A total of fewer than 200 TCR beta chains were listed by the study as associated with cytomegalovirus. The presence/absence analyses assumed that sequencing depth was roughly uniform across donors, and that assumption may not be true. A cluster of highly shared sequence variants was judged likely to be a technical artifact of the sequencing pipeline. In a later analysis, several top co-occurrence clusters were reported to appear linked to parvovirus B19, influenza, CMV and Epstein-Barr virus. The classifier was reported to diagnose cytomegalovirus status with high specificity and sensitivity in both the original and validation cohorts. In a later analysis, TCR association rates were found to vary across HLA loci, with the most associated TCRs seen for DRB1 alleles and the fewest for HLA-C alleles. In a later analysis, about 17,000 TCR beta sequences were associated with specific HLA alleles at a false discovery rate of 0.05. A further reported finding was that TCR beta sequences accurately predicted the HLA-A and HLA-B alleles for most subjects in the first cohort. A few of the identified cytomegalovirus-associated TCR beta chains were confirmed in vitro to be specific for cytomegalovirus antigens. While some public TCRs were present in many individuals, most TCR sequences turned up only very rarely across donors. The authors suggested that the approach could potentially be generalized to other disease states and immunological phenotypes.

Libraries were made using the immunoSEQ multiplex PCR assay. For the multiplex PCR, a mixture combining 60 forward primers for TCR Vbeta segments and 13 reverse primers for TCR Jbeta segments was used. The CDR3 region of rearranged TCR beta genes was amplified from genomic DNA by a multiplex PCR assay. The amplified TCR beta libraries were sequenced on the Illumina HiSeq System as 87-base-pair reads. The study's own analysis went as follows. A later analysis tallied tens of millions of unique TCR beta chains across the 666 repertoires, and some 10 million of those chains were shared by two or more donors. To remove PCR and sequencing errors, raw reads were error-corrected and collapsed into unique sequences using a nearest-neighbor algorithm that merged closely related sequences. To assign V, D and J gene segments, CDR3 sequences were aligned to IMGT reference sequences. For a sequence to be retained, a match of at least six nucleotides to both a V gene segment and a J gene segment was required. Rearrangements were called productive when the CDR3 lacked stop codons and stayed in frame with V and J; all others were non-productive. CDR3 was defined according to IMGT convention as the region running from the second conserved V-encoded cysteine to the conserved J-encoded phenylalanine. In an earlier analysis of roughly 580 of the donors, sequences lacking an unambiguous match to a single V gene segment were excluded. In an earlier analysis of approximately 610 of the donors, V segments were called functional above 56.7% productive rearrangements and were called segregating when the between-donor standard deviation exceeded 5%. A statistical classification framework was built to diagnose cytomegalovirus status from the catalog of TCR beta chain sequences. V and J gene assignment, in a later analysis, came from comparing TCR nucleotide sequences with IMGT/GENE-DB human TR gene sequences. Using the TCRdist pipeline, a later analysis assigned CDR3 sequences along with most-parsimonious VDJ recombination scenarios. In a later analysis, each TCR beta chain was defined by its CDR3 amino acid sequence together with its V-gene family, and reads without a unique V-gene family were excluded. As a way to deal with suspected cross-contamination and a sequencing artifact, a later analysis dropped roughly 600 nucleotide sequences that were highly shared and had low generation probability. In a later analysis, a clonal expansion index for each public chain was calculated from normalized within-repertoire ranks of inferred template counts. A later analysis computed generation probabilities with a VDJ recombination model fitted to out-of-frame rearrangements, and checked the results against IGoR. A later analysis scored TCR-TCR, TCR-HLA and TCR-CMV co-occurrence with hypergeometric tests, applying a repertoire-size bias correction to TCR pairs. A later analysis estimated false discovery rates by permuting HLA or CMV assignments 20 times. In a later analysis, co-occurring TCRs were grouped using DBSCAN, with TCRdist sequence similarity added in when clustering inside HLA-allele-positive subsets. Co-occurrence clustering excluded repertoires with fewer than 30,000 or more than 120,000 public chains, plus five with anomalous nucleotide sharing. In TCRdb, the immuneACCESS table is reduced to in-frame sequences with V and J assigned. These tables do not hold every clone; where another copy was compared, an unresolved V gene accounts for under half, and the others remain unexplained. That table is the source of V, J and clone size, and D and trimming were worked out from the DNA. This sample has about 140,000 clones in its table, and 65% to 80% of those were observed once. The ten largest account for 1.5% to 2% of the sample.

The CDR3 sequence holds 14 residues, the cysteine and phenylalanine included. The sequence is cut down to CDR3 DNA, 42 bases in frame from base 1. Sequences SEHNR (CDR1) and FQNEAQ (CDR2) are obtained from the germline V gene (reference sequence). Trimming takes 1 base from V and 1 base from J, and the germline ends sit 8 bases apart. The receptor's source is a woman aged 30 to 39 in good health and CMV-seronegative. The rearranged segments are TRBV7-9 and TRBJ2-7, with TRBD2 perhaps the D gene, on 5 matching bases. Source material: PBMCs. CDR3 protein: CASSLDGGSYEQYF. In nucleotide form, the sequence is TGTGCCAGCAGCTTAGATGGCGGGTCCTACGAGCAGTACTTC.